This T cell receptor beta chain was identified in a study of blood T cell repertoires in COVID-19. About the research overall: The United States, Italy and Spain provided the acute and convalescent COVID-19 samples. Sample material is recorded as cDNA or gDNA derived from T cells, B-cell-depleted T cells, or PBMCs.

Some clones are missing from TCRdb's copy, which holds only in-frame ones; the method was immunoSEQ multiplex PCR. The sample lists some 80,000 clones, 70% to 90% seen once, with roughly a fifth in the top ten. Trimming took 2 bases from V and 3 from J; bases not matched to a gene: 2. The CDR3 loop spans 14 amino acids. CDR1 and CDR2 (germline): KGHSH, LQKENI. Input material: peripheral blood. The TCR was taken from a human donor in a cohort sampled during active COVID-19. The chain links TRBV18 to TRBJ2-7, with 9 positions matching TRBD2. CDR3 in amino acids: CASSPGTSSYEQYF. CDR3 coding DNA: TGTGCCAGCTCACCAGGGACTAGCAGCTACGAGCAGTACTTC.